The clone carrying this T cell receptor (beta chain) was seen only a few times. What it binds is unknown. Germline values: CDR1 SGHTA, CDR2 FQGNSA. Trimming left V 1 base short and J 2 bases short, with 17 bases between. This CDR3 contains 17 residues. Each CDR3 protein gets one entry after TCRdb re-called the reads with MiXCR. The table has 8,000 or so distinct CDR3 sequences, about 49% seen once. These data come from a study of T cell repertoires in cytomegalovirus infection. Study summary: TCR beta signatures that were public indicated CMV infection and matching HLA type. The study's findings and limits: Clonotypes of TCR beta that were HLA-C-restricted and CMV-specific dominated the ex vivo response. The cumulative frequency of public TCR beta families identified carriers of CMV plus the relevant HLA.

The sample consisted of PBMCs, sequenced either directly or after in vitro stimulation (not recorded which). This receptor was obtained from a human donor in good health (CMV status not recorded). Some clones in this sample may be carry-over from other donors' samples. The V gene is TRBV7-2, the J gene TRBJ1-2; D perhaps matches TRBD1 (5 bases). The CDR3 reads CASSLVHRGRTNYGYTF. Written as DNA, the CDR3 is TGTGCCAGCAGCTTAGTTCATAGGGGCAGGACCAACTATGGCTACACCTTC.